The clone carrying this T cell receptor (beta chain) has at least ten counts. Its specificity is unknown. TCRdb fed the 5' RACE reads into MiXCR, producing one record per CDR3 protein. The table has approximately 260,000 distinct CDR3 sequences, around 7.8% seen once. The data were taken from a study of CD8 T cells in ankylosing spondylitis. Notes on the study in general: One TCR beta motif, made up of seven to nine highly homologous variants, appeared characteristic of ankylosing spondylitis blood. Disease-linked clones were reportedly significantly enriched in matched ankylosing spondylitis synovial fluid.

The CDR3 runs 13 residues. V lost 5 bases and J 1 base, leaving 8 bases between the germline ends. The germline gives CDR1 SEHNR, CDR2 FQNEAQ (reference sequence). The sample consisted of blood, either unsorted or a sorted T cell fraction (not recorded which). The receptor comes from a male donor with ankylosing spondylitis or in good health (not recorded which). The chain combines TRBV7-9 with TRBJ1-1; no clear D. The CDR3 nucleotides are TGTGCCAGCAGCGGGAGGTGGAACACTGAAGCTTTCTTT. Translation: CASSGRWNTEAFF.